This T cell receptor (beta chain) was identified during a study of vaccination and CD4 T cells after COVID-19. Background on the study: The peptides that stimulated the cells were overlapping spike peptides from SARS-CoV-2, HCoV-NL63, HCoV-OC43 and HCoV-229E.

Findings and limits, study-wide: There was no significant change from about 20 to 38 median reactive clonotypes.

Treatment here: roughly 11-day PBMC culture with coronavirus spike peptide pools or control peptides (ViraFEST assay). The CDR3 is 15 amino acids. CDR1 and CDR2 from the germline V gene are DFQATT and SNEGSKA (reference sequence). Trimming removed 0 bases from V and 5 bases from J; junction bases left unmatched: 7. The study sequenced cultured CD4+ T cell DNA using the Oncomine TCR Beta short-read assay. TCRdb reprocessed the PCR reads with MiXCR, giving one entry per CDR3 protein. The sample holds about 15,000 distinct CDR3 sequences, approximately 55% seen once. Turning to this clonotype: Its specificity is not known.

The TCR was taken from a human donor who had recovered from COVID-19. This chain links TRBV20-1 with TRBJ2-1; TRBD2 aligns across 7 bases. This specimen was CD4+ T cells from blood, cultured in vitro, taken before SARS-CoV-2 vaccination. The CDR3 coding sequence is TGCAGTGCTAGAGACGGCGGGAGCGTCGACAATGAGCAGTTCTTC. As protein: CSARDGGSVDNEQFF.